This T cell receptor (beta chain) was found in a study of blood T cell repertoires in COVID-19. How the authors handled the data: Reference gene primer amplification in the assay estimated nucleated cell counts. Repertoires were generated with immunoSEQ multiplex PCR, while TCRdb's copy carries only in-frame clones and drops some. For V, J and clone size, that table is used; D and trimming come from the DNA. The top ten clones hold approximately 6% of a sample with nearly 250,000 clones, roughly 86% of them seen once. After removal of 1 base from V and 3 bases from J, the junction contained 5 bases not matched to a gene. Looked up from germline, CDR1 is SGHTA and CDR2 is FQGNSA. This CDR3 contains 16 residues.

The clonotype originates from a woman over 75 with COVID-19, enrolled during active disease. The chain has TRBV7-2 and TRBJ2-1, with 8 bases lining up with TRBD2. Sequencing used peripheral blood. CDR3 DNA sequence: TGTGCCAGCAGCTTAGTCCGGCTAGCGGGCTACAATGAGCAGTTCTTC. It yields the protein CASSLVRLAGYNEQFF.